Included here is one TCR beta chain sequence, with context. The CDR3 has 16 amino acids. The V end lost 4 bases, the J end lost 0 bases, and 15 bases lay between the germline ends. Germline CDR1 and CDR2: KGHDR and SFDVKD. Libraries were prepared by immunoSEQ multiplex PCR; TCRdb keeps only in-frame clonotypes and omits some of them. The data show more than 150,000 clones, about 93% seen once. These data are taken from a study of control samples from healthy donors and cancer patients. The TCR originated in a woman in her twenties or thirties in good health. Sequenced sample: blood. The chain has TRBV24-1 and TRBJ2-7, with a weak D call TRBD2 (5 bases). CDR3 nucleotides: TGTGCCACCAGTGACCCCGGGGTAGCTGGCTCCTACGAGCAGTACTTC. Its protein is CATSDPGVAGSYEQYF.